This record covers a single T cell receptor beta chain. Its antigen is unidentified. This sample was included in a study of cytomegalovirus exposure and HLA in healthy donors. Regarding the study as a whole: A later analysis linked a missense DCLRE1C variant to TCR beta V- and J-gene trimming. Later examination showed HLA-associated TCR beta chains had greater clonal expansion than equally common others.

The PCR made use of 60 Vbeta and 13 Jbeta primers. The data were produced by immunoSEQ multiplex PCR, yet TCRdb's version contains in-frame clones alone and is incomplete. The repertoire includes almost 85,000 clones, just under 80% of them detected once, and 2% to 3% sits in the top ten. J gave up 12 bases and V 0 bases, and 8 bases lay outside the gene matches. The germline CDR1 and CDR2 sequences are SGHRS and YFSETQ. The CDR3 covers 14 residues. This receptor was taken from a male donor in good health and CMV-seropositive. The chain combines TRBV5-1 with TRBJ2-1; 8 positions agree with TRBD1. Sequencing used PBMCs. The CDR3: CASSLEDRDDRQFF. The CDR3 region has the DNA TGCGCCAGCAGCTTGGAGGACAGGGATGATCGGCAGTTCTTC.